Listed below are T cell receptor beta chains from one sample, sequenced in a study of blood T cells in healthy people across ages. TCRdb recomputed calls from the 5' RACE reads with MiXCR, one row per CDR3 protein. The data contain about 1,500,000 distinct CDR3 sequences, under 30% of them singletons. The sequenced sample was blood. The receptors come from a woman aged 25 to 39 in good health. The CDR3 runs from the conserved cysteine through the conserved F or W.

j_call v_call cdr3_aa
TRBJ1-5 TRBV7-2 CASSSPGTGEQPQHF
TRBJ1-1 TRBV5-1 CASSQPDRDSSEAFF
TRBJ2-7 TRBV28 CASDNKLGGLPYEQYF
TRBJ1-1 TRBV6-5 CASSGQGGGNTEAFF
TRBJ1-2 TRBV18 CASSPQGASYTF
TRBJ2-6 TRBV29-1 CSVAGARSGANVLTF
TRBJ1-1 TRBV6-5 CASSSRRGKGTEAFF
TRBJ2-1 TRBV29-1 CSVEDLGQGDEQFF
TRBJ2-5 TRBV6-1 CASSEFASGRGAETRYF
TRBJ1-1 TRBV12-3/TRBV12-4 CASIAVTEAFF
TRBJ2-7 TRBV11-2 CASSPSAADYEQYF
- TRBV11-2 CASSLEGLANEQYF
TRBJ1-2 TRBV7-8 CASSLASDRRNYGYTF
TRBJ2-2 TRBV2 CASSEGQDTGELFF
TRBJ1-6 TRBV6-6 CASRQGAAGNSPLHF
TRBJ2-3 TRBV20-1 CSARDVLAGEEFYTQYF
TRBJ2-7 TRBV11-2 CASSPLSGQVSYEQYF
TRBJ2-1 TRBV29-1 CSVALASSYNEQFF
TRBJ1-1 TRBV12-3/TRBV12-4 CASSRPGRGNTEAFF
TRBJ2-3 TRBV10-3 CAINGGSTDTQYF
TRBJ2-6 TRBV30 CACNSGGLAGANVLTF
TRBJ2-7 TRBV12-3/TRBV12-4 CASSAPGIGDHEQYF
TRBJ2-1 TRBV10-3 CAISESRASTLYNEQFF
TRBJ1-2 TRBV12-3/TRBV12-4 CASTPGASYGYTF
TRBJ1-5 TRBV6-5 CASSPQGYQPQHF
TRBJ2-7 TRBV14 CASSQSVAEQYF
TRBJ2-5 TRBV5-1 CASSLADTGAQETQYF
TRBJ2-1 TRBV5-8 CASSFPLTQGLGLNEQFF
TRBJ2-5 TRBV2 CASLGRLAGGETQYF
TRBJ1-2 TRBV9 CASSVAPSGQGYGYTF
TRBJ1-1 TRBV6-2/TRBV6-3 CASTRTENTEAFF
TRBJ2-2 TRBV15 CATSGLANDGELFF
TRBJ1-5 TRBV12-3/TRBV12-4 CASSLAPTTGQPQHF
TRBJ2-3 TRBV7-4 CASSLVPGLITSSTDTQYF
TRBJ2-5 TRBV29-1 CSVEDRGGAETQYF
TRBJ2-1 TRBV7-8 CASSPRTSGFESSYNEQFF
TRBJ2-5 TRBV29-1 CSVRGKLRAETQYF
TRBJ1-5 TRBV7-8 CASSLDTGGKPQHF
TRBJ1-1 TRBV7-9 CASSLGKGLNTEAFF
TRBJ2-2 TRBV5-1 CASSFGDSNTGELFF
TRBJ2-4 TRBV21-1 CASSKERARLAKNIQYF
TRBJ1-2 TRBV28 CASVRGDGNYGYTF
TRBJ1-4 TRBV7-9 CASSWGGGINEKLFF
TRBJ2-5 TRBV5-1 CASSPTDRGAQTQYF
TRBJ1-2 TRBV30 CAWSPIVYGYTF